This T cell receptor (beta chain) derives from a study of blood T cell repertoires in COVID-19. At the level of the study: Researchers got acute and convalescent COVID-19 samples from the United States, Italy and Spain.

Profiled with immunoSEQ multiplex PCR; TCRdb holds only in-frame clones, not every one. Of over 95,000 clones in the sample, approximately 90% were seen once. The CDR3 has 13 residues. The V and J ends lost 2 bases and 8 bases respectively, with 10 bases between them. CDR1 and CDR2 from the germline V gene are SGHDN and FVKESK. The sequence derives from a human donor with acute or convalescent COVID-19. The donor label of this sample is uncertain. The V and J genes are TRBV14 and TRBJ2-1, with D unclear. Sample: peripheral blood. The CDR3 is CASSQLTTHEQFF. The CDR3 DNA follows: TGTGCCAGCAGCCAATTAACTACACATGAGCAGTTCTTC.